The subject of this entry is one TCR beta chain. Germline and junction disagree at one end, which may indicate a read error. Germline loops: CDR1 SGHVS, CDR2 FQNEAQ. There are 11 residues in the CDR3. The source of the sample is a study of CD8+ T cells in alopecia areata. Across the study: The study gave tofacitinib for 6 to 18 months, then 6 months off drug.

As for treatment: oral pan-JAK inhibitor, 5-10 mg twice daily. Following extraction, RNA underwent reverse transcription to cDNA, which served as the sequencing template. Data came from immunoSEQ multiplex PCR; TCRdb stores just in-frame clones and leaves some out. The sample contains about 140,000 clones, about 51% of which appear only once. The receptor's source is a human donor with alopecia areata. The input for sequencing was CD8+ T cells sorted from blood, taken at week 4, from a patient treated with tofacitinib. V usage is TRBV7-8 and J usage is TRBJ2-7; 7 bases align to TRBD1. CDR3 sequence: CASSFGQEYDF. CDR3 bases: TGTGCCAGCAGCTTCGGACAGGAGTACGACTTC. The complete variable domain, with remaining parts taken from reference TRBV7-8 and TRBJ2-7, reads GAGVSQSPRYKVAKRGQDVALRCDPISGHVSLFWYQQALGQGPEFLTYFQNEAQLDKSGLPSDRFFAERPEGSVSTLKIQRTQQEDSAVYLCASSFGQEYDFGPGTRLTVT.